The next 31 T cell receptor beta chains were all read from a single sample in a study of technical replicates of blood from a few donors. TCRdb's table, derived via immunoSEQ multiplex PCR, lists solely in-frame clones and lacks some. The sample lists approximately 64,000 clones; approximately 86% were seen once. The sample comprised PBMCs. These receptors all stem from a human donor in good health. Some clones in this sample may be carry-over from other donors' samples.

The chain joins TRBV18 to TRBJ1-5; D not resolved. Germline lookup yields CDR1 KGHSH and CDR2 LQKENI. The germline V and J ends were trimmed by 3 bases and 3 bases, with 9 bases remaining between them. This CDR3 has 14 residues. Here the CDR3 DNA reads TGTGCCAGCTCACCTCGGAGGGACAATCAGCCCCAGCATTTT. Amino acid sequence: CASSPRRDNQPQHF.

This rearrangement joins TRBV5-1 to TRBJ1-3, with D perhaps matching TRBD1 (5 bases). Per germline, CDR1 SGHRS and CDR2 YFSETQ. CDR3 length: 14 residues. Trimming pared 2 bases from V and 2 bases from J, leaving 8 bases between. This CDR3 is CASSFGGAGNTIYF. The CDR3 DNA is TGCGCCAGCAGCTTCGGGGGAGCTGGAAACACCATATATTTT.

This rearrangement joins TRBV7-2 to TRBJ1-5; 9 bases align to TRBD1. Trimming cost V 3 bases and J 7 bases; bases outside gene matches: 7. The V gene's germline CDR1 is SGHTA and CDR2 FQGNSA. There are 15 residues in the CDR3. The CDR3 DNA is TGTGCCAGCAGCTTGGGGGGGGGACAGGGCCAGCCCCAGCATTTT. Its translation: CASSLGGGQGQPQHF. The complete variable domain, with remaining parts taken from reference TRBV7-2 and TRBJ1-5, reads GAGVSQSPSNKVTEKGKDVELRCDPISGHTALYWYRQSLGQGLEFLIYFQGNSAPDKSGLPSDRFSAERTGGSVSTLTIQRTQQEDSAVYLCASSLGGGQGQPQHFGDGTRLSIL.

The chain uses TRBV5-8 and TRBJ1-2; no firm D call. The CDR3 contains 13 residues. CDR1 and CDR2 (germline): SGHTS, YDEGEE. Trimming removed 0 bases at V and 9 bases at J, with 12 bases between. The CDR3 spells CASSLGQIPRYTF. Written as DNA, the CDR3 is TGTGCCAGCAGCTTGGGGCAGATCCCACGCTACACCTTC.

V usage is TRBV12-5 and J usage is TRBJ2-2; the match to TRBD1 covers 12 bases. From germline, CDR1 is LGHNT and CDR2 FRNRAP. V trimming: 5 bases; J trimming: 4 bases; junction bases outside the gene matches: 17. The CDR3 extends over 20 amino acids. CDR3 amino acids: CASGTGPGQGARRITGELFF. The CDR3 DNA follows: TGTGCTAGTGGTACAGGACCGGGACAGGGGGCGCGGAGAATCACCGGGGAGCTGTTTTTT.

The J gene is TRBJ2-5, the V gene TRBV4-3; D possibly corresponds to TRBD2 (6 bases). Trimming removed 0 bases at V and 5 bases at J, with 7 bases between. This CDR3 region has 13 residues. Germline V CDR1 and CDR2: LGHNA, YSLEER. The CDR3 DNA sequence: TGCGCCAGCAGCCAAGAAGGGAGGGAGACCCAGTACTTC. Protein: CASSQEGRETQYF.

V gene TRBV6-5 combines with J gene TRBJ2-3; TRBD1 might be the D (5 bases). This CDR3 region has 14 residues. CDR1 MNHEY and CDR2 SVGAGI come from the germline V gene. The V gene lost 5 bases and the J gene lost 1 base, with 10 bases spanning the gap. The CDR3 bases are TGTGCCAGCAGTATGGGGCTCGGCACAGATACGCAGTATTTT. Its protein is CASSMGLGTDTQYF.

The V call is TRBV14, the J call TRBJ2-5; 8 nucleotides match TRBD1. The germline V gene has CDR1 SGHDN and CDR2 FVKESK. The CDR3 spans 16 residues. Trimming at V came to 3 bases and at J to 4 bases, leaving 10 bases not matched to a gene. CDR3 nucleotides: TGTGCCAGCAGCCACCCGTGGACAGGGTTAGGAGAGACCCAGTACTTC. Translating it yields CASSHPWTGLGETQYF.

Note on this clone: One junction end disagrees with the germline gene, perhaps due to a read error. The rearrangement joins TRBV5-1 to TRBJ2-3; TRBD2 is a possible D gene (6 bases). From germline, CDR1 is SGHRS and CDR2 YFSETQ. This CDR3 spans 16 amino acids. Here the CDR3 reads CASTLSGWGGADTQYF. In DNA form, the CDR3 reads TGCGCCAGCACCTTGAGTGGCTGGGGCGGGGCAGATACGCAGTATTTT.

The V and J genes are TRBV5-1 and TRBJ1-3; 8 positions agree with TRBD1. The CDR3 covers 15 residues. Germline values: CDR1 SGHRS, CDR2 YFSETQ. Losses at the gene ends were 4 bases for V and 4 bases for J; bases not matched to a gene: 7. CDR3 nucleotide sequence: TGCGCCAGCAGCCCACCAGGACAGGGCGGAAACACCATATATTTT. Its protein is CASSPPGQGGNTIYF.

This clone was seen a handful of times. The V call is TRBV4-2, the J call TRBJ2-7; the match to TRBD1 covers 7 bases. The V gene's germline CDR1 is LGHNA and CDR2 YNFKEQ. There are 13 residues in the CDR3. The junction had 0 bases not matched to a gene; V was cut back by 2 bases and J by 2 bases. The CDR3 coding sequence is TGTGCCAGCAGCCAACAGGGGGCCTACGAGCAGTACTTC. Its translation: CASSQQGAYEQYF.

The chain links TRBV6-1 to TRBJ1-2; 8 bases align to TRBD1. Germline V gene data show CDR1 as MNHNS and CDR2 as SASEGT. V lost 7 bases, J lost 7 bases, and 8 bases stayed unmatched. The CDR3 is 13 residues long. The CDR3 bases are TGTGCCAGCACTGCGACAGGGGACTCTGGCTACACCTTC. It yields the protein CASTATGDSGYTF.

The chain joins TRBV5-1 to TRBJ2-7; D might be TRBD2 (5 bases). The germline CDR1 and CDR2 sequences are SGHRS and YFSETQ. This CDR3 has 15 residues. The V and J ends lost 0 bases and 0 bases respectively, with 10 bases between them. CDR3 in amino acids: CASSLVAGGSYEQYF. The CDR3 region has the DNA TGCGCCAGCAGCTTGGTGGCGGGTGGCTCCTACGAGCAGTACTTC.

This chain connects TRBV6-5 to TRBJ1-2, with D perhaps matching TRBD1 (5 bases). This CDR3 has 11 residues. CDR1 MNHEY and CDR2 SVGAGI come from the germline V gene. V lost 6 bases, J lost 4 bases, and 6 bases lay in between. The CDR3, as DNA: TGTGCCAGCAGCCAGGGCTATGGCTACACCTTC. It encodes CASSQGYGYTF.

The DNA for the CDR3 is TGTGCCAGCAGCCCTAGACAGGGTTGGAACACTGAAGCTTTCTTT. The encoded protein is CASSPRQGWNTEAFF. This chain joins TRBV27 and TRBJ1-1; 7 bases fit TRBD1. CDR1 MNHEY and CDR2 SMNVEV come from the germline V gene (reference sequence). The trim removed 6 bases at V and 1 base at J, leaving 8 bases unmatched. The CDR3 loop spans 15 amino acids.

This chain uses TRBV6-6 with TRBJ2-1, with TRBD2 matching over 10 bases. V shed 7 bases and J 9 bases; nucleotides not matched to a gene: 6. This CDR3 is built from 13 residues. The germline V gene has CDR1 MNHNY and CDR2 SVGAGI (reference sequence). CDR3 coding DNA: TGTGCCAGCAATATAGCGGGGGGTTTTGAGCAGTTCTTC. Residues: CASNIAGGFEQFF.

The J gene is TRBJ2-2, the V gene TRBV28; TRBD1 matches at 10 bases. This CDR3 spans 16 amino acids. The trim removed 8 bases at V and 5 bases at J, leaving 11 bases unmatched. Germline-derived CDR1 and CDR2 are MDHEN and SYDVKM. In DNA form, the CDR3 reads TGTGCCAGCGGCTACCATCCGGGACAGGGGACCGGGGAGCTGTTTTTT. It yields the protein CASGYHPGQGTGELFF.

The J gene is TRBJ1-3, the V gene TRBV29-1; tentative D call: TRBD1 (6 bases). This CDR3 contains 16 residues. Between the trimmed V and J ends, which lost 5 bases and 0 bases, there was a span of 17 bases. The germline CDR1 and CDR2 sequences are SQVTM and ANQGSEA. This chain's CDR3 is CSVSFRDTDSGNTIYF. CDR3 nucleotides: TGCAGCGTTTCATTCCGGGACACCGACTCTGGAAACACCATATATTTT. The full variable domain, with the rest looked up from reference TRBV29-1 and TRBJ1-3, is SAVISQKPSRDICQRGTSLTIQCQVDSQVTMMFWYRQQPGQSLTLIATANQGSEATYESGFVIDKFPISRPNLTFSTLTVSNMSPEDSSIYLCSVSFRDTDSGNTIYFGEGSWLTVV.

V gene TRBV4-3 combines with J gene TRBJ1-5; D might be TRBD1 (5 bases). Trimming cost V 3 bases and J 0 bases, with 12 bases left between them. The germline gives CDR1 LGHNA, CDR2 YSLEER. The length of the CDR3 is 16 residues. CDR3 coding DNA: TGCGCCAGCAGCCAGGAAAGACAGTATAGCAATCAGCCCCAGCATTTT. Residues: CASSQERQYSNQPQHF.

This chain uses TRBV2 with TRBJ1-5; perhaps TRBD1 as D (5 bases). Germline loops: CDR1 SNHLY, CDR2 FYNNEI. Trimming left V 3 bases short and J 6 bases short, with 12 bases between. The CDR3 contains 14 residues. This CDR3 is CASSDLSGVQPQHF. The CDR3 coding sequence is TGTGCCAGCAGTGACCTTTCGGGGGTTCAGCCCCAGCATTTT.

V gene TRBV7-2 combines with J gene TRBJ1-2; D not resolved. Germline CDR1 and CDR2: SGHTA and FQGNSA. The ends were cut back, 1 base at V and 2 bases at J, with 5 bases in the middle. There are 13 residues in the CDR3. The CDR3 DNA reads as TGTGCCAGCAGCTTAGGTCAGAACTATGGCTACACCTTC. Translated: CASSLGQNYGYTF.

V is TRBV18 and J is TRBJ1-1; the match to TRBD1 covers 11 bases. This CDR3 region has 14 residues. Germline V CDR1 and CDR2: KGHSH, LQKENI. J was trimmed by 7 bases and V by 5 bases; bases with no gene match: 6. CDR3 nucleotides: TGTGCCAGCTCATCCGGGACAGGGGGAGTTGAAGCTTTCTTT. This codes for CASSSGTGGVEAFF.

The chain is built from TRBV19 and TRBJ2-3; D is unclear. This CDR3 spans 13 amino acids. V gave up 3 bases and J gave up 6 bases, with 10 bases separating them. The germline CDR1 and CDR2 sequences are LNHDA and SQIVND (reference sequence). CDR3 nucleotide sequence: TGTGCCAGTAGTATCCTCTGGGCGGATACGCAGTATTTT. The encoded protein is CASSILWADTQYF.

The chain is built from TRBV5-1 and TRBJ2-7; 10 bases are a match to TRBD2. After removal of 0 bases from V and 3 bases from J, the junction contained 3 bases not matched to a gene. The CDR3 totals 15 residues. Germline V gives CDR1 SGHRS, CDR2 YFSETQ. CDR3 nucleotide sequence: TGCGCCAGCAGCTTGGAACTAGCGGGAAACTACGAGCAGTACTTC. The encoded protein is CASSLELAGNYEQYF.

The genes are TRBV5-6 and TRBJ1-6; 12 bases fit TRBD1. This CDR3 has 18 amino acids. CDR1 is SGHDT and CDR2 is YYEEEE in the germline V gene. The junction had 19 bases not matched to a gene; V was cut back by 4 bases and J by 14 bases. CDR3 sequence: CASSPGEEGTGGFGSLHF. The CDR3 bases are TGTGCCAGCAGCCCGGGAGAGGAGGGGACAGGGGGCTTCGGGTCCCTCCACTTT. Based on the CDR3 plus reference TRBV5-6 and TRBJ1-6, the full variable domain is DAGVTQSPTHLIKTRGQQVTLRCSPKSGHDTVSWYQQALGQGPQFIFQYYEEEERQRGNFPDRFSGHQFPNYSSELNVNALLLGDSALYLCASSPGEEGTGGFGSLHFGNGTRLTVT.

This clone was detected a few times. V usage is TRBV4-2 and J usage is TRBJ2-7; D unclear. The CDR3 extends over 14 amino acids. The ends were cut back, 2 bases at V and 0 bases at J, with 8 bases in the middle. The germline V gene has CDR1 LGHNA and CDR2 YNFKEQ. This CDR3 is CASSQHGPSYEQYF. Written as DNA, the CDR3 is TGTGCCAGCAGCCAACATGGGCCCTCCTACGAGCAGTACTTC.

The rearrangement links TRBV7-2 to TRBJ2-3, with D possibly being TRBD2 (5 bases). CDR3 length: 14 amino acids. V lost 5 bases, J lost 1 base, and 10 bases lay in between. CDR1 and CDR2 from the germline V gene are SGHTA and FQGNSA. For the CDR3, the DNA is TGTGCCAGCAGCCCCTCCGGGGGCACAGATACGCAGTATTTT. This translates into CASSPSGGTDTQYF.

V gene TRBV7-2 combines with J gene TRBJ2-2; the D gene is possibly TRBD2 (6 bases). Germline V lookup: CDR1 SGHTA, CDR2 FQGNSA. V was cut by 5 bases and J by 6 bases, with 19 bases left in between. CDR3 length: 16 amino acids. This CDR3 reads CASSRPLGGGAGELFF. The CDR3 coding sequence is TGTGCCAGCAGCCGACCGTTGGGGGGAGGCGCCGGGGAGCTGTTTTTT.

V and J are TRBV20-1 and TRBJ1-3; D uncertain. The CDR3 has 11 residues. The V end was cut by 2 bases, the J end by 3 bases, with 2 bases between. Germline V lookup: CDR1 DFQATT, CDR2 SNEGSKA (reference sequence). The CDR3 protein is CSARYGNTIYF. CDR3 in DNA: TGCAGTGCTAGATATGGAAACACCATATATTTT.

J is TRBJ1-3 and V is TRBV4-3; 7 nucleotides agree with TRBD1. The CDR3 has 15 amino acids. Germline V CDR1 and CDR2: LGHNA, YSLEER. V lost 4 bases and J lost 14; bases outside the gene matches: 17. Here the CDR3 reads CASSLLFGTEGPLYF. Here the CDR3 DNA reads TGCGCCAGCAGCCTATTATTCGGGACAGAAGGTCCTTTATATTTT.

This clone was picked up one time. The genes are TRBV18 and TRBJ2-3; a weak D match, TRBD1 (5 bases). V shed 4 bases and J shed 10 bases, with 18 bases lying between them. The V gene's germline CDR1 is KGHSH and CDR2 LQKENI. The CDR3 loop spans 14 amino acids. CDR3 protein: CASSQQATTGPQYF. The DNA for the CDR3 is TGTGCCAGCTCACAGCAGGCTACCACAGGTCCGCAGTATTTT.